The present T cell receptor (beta chain) was sequenced within a study of T cells in Graves' hyperthyroidism and ophthalmopathy. Points from the study as a whole: Ophthalmopathy, as predicted by the model, came a median about six months after the prediction.

Trimming took 3 bases from V and 1 from J; bases not matched to a gene: 5. The CDR3 length is 15 residues. CDR1 and CDR2 (germline): MDHEN, SYDVKM. From RNA transcripts, TCR beta CDR3 regions were amplified. The primer set for the first-round RT-PCR of the TCR CDR3 was HTBI. Using its own MiXCR run on the multiplex PCR reads, TCRdb lists one record per CDR3 protein. Of 500,000 to 600,000 distinct CDR3 sequences detected, around 17% appear once; the ten largest clones hold under 20%. Each 10 ml fresh peripheral blood draw supplied the PBMCs. The sample holds many counts of this clonotype. The target antigen is unknown.

Sequencing was carried out using blood. The gene calls are TRBV28 and TRBJ2-7, with 8 positions matching TRBD2. The TCR sequence derives from a woman younger than 35 with Graves' hyperthyroidism. Here the CDR3 DNA reads TGTGCCAGCAGTTTTTTCGCGGGAGGATCCTACGAGCAGTACTTC. It translates to CASSFFAGGSYEQYF.